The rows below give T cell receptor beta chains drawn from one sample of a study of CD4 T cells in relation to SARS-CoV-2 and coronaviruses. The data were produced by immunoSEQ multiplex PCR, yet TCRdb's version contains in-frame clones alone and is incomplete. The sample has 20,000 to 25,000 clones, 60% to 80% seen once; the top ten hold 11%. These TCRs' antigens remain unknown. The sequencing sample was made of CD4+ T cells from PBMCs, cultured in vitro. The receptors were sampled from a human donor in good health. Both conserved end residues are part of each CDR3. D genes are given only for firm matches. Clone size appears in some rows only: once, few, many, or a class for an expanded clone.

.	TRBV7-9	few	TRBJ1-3	CASSLDTGNTIYF	TGTGCCAGCAGCTTAGATACTGGAAACACCATATATTTT
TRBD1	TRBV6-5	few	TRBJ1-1	CASRGQGAGDTEAFF	TGTGCCAGCAGGGGACAGGGCGCGGGGGACACTGAAGCTTTCTTT
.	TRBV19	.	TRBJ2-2	CASRPRDRKTGELFF	TGTGCCAGCCGCCCACGGGACCGAAAGACCGGGGAGCTGTTTTTT
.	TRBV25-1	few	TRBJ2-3	CASSDRDSTDTQYF	TGTGCCAGCAGTGACCGGGACAGCACAGATACGCAGTATTTT
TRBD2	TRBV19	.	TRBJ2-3	CASSSLGLAATLDAQYF	TGTGCCAGTAGTTCACTCGGACTAGCGGCCACGTTGGATGCGCAGTATTTT
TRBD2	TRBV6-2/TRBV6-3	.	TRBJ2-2	CASSYTTSAPHRELFF	TGTGCCAGCAGTTACACCACTAGCGCACCGCACCGGGAGCTGTTTTTT
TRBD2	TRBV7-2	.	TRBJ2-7	CASQTSGGVYEQYF	TGTGCCAGTCAGACTAGCGGGGGGGTCTACGAGCAGTACTTC
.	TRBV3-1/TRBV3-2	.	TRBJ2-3	CASSQAAGITDTQYF	TGTGCCAGCAGCCAAGCCGCGGGAATAACAGATACGCAGTATTTT
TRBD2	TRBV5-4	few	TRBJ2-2	CASSTAGEFTGELFF	TGTGCCAGCAGCACCGCGGGGGAGTTCACCGGGGAGCTGTTTTTT
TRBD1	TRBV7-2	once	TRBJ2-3	CASSPTQGRDTQYF	TGTGCCAGCAGCCCAACACAGGGGCGGGATACGCAGTATTTT
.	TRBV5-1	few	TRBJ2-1	CASSLGGIFNEQFF	TGCGCCAGCAGCCTAGGCGGCATTTTCAATGAGCAGTTCTTC
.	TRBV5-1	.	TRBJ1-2	CASSYSGAGTSYGYTF	TGCGCCAGCAGCTATTCCGGGGCGGGGACCTCCTATGGCTACACCTTC
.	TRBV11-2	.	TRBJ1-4	CASSLWSGVDEKLFF	TGTGCCAGCAGCTTATGGTCAGGGGTCGATGAAAAACTGTTTTTT
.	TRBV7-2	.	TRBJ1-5	CASSLEGGMGNQPQHF	TGTGCCAGCAGCTTAGAAGGGGGAATGGGCAATCAGCCCCAGCATTTT
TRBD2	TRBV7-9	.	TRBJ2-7	CASSYSLAGGHWGQYF	TGTGCCAGCAGCTATTCCCTAGCGGGAGGCCACTGGGGGCAGTACTTC
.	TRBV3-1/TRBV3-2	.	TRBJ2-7	CASSQDWGAHTYEQYF	TGTGCCAGCAGCCAAGATTGGGGGGCCCACACCTACGAGCAGTACTTC
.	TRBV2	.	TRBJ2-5	CARSGATASETQYF	TGTGCCCGTAGCGGTGCTACGGCGTCGGAGACCCAGTACTTC
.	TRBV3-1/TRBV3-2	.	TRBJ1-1	CASSQWTMEAFF	TGTGCCAGCAGCCAATGGACAATGGAAGCTTTCTTT
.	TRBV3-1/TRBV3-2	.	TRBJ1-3	CASSQTPGDPGNTIYF	TGTGCCAGCAGCCAAACCCCCGGAGACCCTGGAAACACCATATATTTT
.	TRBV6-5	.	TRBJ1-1	CASSYSRGGGTEAFF	TGTGCCAGCAGTTACTCTCGGGGCGGGGGGACTGAAGCTTTCTTT
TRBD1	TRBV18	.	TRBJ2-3	CASSLTGSTDTQYF	TGTGCCAGCTCACTGACAGGGAGCACAGATACGCAGTATTTT
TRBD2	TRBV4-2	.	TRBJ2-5	CASSQLLAGRKETQYF	TGTGCCAGCAGCCAATTACTAGCGGGAAGAAAAGAGACCCAGTACTTC
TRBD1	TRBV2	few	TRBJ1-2	CASSPGQGYGYTF	TGTGCCAGCAGCCCGGGACAGGGATATGGCTACACCTTC
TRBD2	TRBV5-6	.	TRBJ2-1	CASSVAGGYYNEQFF	TGTGCCAGCAGCGTAGCGGGAGGATACTACAATGAGCAGTTCTTC
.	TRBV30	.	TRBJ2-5	CAWSVQRGQYF	TGTGCCTGGAGTGTACAGAGGGGCCAGTACTTC
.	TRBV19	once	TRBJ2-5	CASSIRGPQETQYF	TGTGCCAGTAGTATCCGGGGACCCCAAGAGACCCAGTACTTC
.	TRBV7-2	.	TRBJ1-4	CASSLVVGWGEKLFF	TGTGCCAGCAGCTTAGTAGTTGGGTGGGGTGAAAAACTGTTTTTT
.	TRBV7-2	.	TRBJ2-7	CASSFRDKAGYEQYF	TGTGCCAGCAGCTTCCGGGACAAGGCGGGATACGAGCAGTACTTC
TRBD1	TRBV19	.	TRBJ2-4	CASSAGTGTNIQYF	TGTGCCAGTAGTGCCGGGACAGGCACCAACATTCAGTACTTC
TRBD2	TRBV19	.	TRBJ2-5	CASSMASGSSGETQYF	TGTGCCAGTAGTATGGCTAGCGGGAGCTCGGGAGAGACCCAGTACTTC
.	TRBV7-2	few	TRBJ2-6	CASSLRGATSGANVLTF	TGTGCCAGCAGCCTGAGGGGGGCTACCTCTGGGGCCAACGTCCTGACTTTC
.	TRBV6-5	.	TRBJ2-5	CASGIQLQETQYF	TGTGCCAGCGGCATCCAGCTCCAAGAGACCCAGTACTTC
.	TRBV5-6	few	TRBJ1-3	CASSLVAGRPGNTIYF	TGTGCCAGCAGCTTGGTGGCAGGGAGGCCTGGAAACACCATATATTTT
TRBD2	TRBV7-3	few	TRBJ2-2	CASSLTPPQRTSGGRLNTGELFF	TGTGCCAGCAGCTTAACCCCCCCCCAAAGGACTAGCGGGGGCCGGTTGAACACCGGGGAGCTGTTTTTT
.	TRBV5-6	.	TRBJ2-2	CASSSRTVTGELFF	TGTGCCAGCAGCTCCCGGACTGTCACCGGGGAGCTGTTTTTT
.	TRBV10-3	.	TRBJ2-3	CAVQGGLAARTDTQYF	TGTGCCGTACAGGGAGGGCTGGCCGCCCGCACAGATACGCAGTATTTT
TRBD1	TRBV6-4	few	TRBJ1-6	CASSVDRDAPLHF	TGTGCCAGCAGTGTCGACAGGGACGCACCCCTCCACTTT